The T cell receptor beta chain described here comes from a study of T-cell memory formation after mild COVID-19. The CDR3 extends over 17 amino acids. Germline CDR1 and CDR2: MNHEY and SVGAGI. V was clipped by 2 bases and J by 4 bases; unmatched bases: 4. TCRdb re-analysed the 5' RACE reads in MiXCR, keeping a single row per CDR3 protein. The sample yields over 400,000 distinct CDR3 sequences, roughly a quarter seen once. The source is an adult woman who had mild COVID-19 (a few samples of this study predate the infection). Cell type and time point are not known. This sequence joins TRBV6-5 and TRBJ2-2; 13 nucleotides line up with TRBD2. What was sequenced was PBMCs or a T cell subset sorted from them (not recorded which). The CDR3 region has the DNA TGTGCCAGCAGTTACCAATGGACTAGCGGGAGCACCGGGGAGCTGTTTTTT. Amino acid sequence: CASSYQWTSGSTGELFF.